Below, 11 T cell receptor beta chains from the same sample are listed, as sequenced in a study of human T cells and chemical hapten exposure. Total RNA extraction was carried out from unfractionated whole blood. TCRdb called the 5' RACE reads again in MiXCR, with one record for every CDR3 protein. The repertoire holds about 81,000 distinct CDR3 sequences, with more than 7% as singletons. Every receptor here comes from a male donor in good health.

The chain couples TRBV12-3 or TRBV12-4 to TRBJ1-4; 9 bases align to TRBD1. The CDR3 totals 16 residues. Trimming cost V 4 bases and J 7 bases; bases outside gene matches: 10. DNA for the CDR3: TGTGCCAGCAGTTCCTCCGCCGGGACAGGGAGTGAAAAACTGTTTTTT. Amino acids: CASSSSAGTGSEKLFF.

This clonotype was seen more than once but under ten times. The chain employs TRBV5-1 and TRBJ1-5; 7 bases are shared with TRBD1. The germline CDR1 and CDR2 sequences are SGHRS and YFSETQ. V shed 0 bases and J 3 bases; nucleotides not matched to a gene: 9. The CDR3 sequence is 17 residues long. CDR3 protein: CASSLEPADRANQPQHF. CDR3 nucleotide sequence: TGCGCCAGCAGCTTGGAACCCGCTGACAGGGCCAATCAGCCCCAGCATTTT.

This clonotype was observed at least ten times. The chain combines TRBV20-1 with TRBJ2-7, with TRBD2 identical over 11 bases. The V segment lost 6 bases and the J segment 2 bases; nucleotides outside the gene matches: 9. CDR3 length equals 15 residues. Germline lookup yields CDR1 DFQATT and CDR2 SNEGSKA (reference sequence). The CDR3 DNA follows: TGCAGTGCCCTATCCGGGACTAGCGGTGCCTACGAGCAGTACTTC. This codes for CSALSGTSGAYEQYF.

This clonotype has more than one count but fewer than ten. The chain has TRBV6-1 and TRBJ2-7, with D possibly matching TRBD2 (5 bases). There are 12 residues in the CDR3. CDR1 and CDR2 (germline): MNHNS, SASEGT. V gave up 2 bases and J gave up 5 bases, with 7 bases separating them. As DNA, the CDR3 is TGTGCCAGCAGTGAATGGGAGAACGAGCAGTACTTC. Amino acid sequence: CASSEWENEQYF.

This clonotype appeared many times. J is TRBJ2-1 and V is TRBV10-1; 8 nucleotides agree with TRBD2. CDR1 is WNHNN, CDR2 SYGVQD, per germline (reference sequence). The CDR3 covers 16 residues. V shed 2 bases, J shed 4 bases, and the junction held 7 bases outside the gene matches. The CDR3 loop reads CASSEHPAGGYNEQFF. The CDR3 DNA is TGCGCCAGCAGTGAGCACCCGGCGGGAGGTTACAATGAGCAGTTCTTC.

The CDR3 nucleotides read TGTGCCAGCAGCTTAGGGGCGGGCACAGATACGCAGTATTTT. This sequence encodes CASSLGAGTDTQYF. This chain uses TRBV7-2 with TRBJ2-3, with D unclear. Trimming removed 1 base from V and 1 base from J, with 6 bases in between. The CDR3 has 14 amino acids. CDR1 and CDR2 from the germline V gene are SGHTA and FQGNSA. Complete variable domain (other parts from reference TRBV7-2 and TRBJ2-3): GAGVSQSPSNKVTEKGKDVELRCDPISGHTALYWYRQSLGQGLEFLIYFQGNSAPDKSGLPSDRFSAERTGGSVSTLTIQRTQQEDSAVYLCASSLGAGTDTQYFGPGTRLTVL.

This chain's CDR3 is CASSTGVGNQPQHF. CDR3 DNA: TGTGCCAGCTCGACAGGGGTGGGCAATCAGCCCCAGCATTTT. V and J are TRBV18 and TRBJ1-5, with 8 bases that match TRBD1. CDR3 size: 14 residues. Per germline, CDR1 KGHSH and CDR2 LQKENI. Trimming cost V 6 bases and J 2 bases; bases outside gene matches: 3.

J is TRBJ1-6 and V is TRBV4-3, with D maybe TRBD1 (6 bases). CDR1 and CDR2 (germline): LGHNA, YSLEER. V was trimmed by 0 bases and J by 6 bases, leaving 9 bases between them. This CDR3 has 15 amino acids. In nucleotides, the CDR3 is TGCGCCAGCAGCCAAGATGGCAGGGGTAATTCACCCCTCCACTTT. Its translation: CASSQDGRGNSPLHF.

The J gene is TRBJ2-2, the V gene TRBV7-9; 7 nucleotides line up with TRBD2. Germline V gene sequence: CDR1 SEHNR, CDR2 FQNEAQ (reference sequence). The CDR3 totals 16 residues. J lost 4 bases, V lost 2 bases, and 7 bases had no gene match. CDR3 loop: CASSLYRGVSTGELFF. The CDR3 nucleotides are TGTGCCAGCAGCTTATATCGGGGGGTATCCACCGGGGAGCTGTTTTTT.

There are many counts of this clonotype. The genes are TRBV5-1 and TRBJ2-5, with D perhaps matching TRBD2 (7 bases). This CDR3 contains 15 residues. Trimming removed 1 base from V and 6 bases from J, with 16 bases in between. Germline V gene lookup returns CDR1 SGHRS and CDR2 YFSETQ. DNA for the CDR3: TGCGCCAGCAGCTTGACGGGGGGCCCTACTCAGACCCAGTACTTC. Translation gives CASSLTGGPTQTQYF.

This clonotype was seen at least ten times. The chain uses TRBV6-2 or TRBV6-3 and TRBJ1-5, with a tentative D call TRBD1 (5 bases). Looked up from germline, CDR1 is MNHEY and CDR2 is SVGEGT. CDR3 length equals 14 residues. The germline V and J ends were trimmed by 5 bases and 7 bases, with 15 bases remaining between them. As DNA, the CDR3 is TGTGCCAGCAGTGCCAGGGAGGTCGGACAGCCCCAGCATTTT. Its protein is CASSAREVGQPQHF.